These T cell receptor beta chains were read from a single sample in a study of blood T cell repertoires in COVID-19. TCRdb's copy holds only in-frame clones and misses some; the assay was immunoSEQ multiplex PCR. The table lists some 370,000 clones, around 87% of them singletons, with 8.5% to 12% in the top ten. Sequenced input: peripheral blood. The source is a woman younger than 45 with COVID-19, enrolled during active disease. CDR3s include the opening cysteine and the closing phenylalanine or tryptophan. D genes are given only for firm matches. Clone size is given for some rows only: seen once, a few or many times, or a class if the clone is expanded.

TRBJ1-3,.,.,TRBV6-5,CASSSGPGNTIYF,TGTGCCAGCAGTTCGGGTCCTGGAAACACCATATATTTT
TRBJ2-7,.,.,TRBV4-1,CASSQPWTGTYEQYF,TGCGCCAGCAGCCAACCCTGGACTGGTACCTACGAGCAGTACTTC
TRBJ2-7,.,.,TRBV7-3,CASSLSGGEQYF,TGTGCCAGCAGCTTATCCGGAGGGGAGCAGTACTTC
TRBJ2-1,.,TRBD1,TRBV28,CASSLGQGPTNEQFF,TGTGCCAGCAGCCTCGGACAGGGACCTACAAATGAGCAGTTCTTC
TRBJ2-7,.,TRBD2,TRBV3-1/TRBV3-2,CASSQGTSGSWDEQYF,TGTGCCAGCAGCCAAGGAACTAGCGGGAGTTGGGACGAGCAGTACTTC
TRBJ2-5,.,TRBD1,TRBV7-3,CASSSDREETQYF,TGTGCCAGCAGCTCGGACAGGGAAGAGACCCAGTACTTC
TRBJ2-7,.,.,TRBV9,CASSLSPDGSSYEQYF,TGTGCCAGCAGCCTGTCCCCCGACGGGTCTTCCTACGAGCAGTACTTC
TRBJ2-7,.,TRBD1,TRBV6-5,CASRPTGVYEQYF,TGTGCCAGCAGGCCAACAGGGGTGTACGAGCAGTACTTC
TRBJ1-4,.,TRBD1,TRBV7-2,CASSLPSQGERKLFF,TGTGCCAGCAGCTTACCCTCCCAGGGGGAGAGAAAACTGTTTTTT
TRBJ2-7,.,TRBD2,TRBV5-1,CASSLAVSGGPGYEQYF,TGCGCCAGCAGCTTGGCCGTTAGCGGGGGCCCGGGGTACGAGCAGTACTTC
TRBJ1-5,.,TRBD1,TRBV5-5,CASSLSLDRYQPQHF,TGTGCCAGCAGCTTGAGCTTGGACAGGTATCAGCCCCAGCATTTT
TRBJ2-1,once,.,TRBV19,CASRKAGGFNEQFF,TGTGCCAGTAGGAAGGCAGGGGGGTTTAATGAGCAGTTCTTC
TRBJ2-7,.,.,TRBV6-5,CATQQGAYEQYF,TGTGCCACACAACAGGGAGCCTACGAGCAGTACTTC
TRBJ2-7,.,TRBD2,TRBV18,CASSPPTSGRAYEQYF,TGTGCCAGCTCACCACCTACTAGCGGGAGGGCCTACGAGCAGTACTTC
TRBJ2-3,.,.,TRBV4-1,CASSHPKSGTSTDTQYF,TGCGCCAGCAGCCACCCTAAAAGCGGAACTAGCACAGATACGCAGTATTTT
TRBJ2-7,.,.,TRBV30,CAWSVLLGGAREQYF,TGTGCCTGGAGTGTCCTCCTGGGGGGGGCGCGCGAGCAGTACTTC
TRBJ2-3,.,TRBD1,TRBV5-1,CASSVRDRAGRTDTQYF,TGCGCCAGCAGCGTCCGGGACAGGGCAGGTCGTACAGATACGCAGTATTTT
TRBJ2-7,.,TRBD2,TRBV10-1,CASSEDNAGSGNYEQYF,TGCGCCAGCAGTGAGGACAACGCGGGTAGCGGGAACTACGAGCAGTACTTC
TRBJ2-7,.,TRBD1,TRBV10-3,CAITSGTGFYEQYF,TGTGCCATCACCTCCGGGACAGGTTTCTACGAGCAGTACTTC
TRBJ1-5,.,.,TRBV5-5,CASSLDTSPNQPQHF,TGTGCCAGCAGCTTAGACACGTCGCCCAATCAGCCCCAGCATTTT
TRBJ1-2,.,.,TRBV4-1,CASSQEPGPYYGYTF,TGCGCCAGCAGCCAAGAACCAGGGCCCTACTATGGCTACACCTTC
TRBJ1-4,.,.,TRBV19,CASRRTANEKLFF,TGTGCCAGTCGCCGGACAGCTAATGAAAAACTGTTTTTT
TRBJ2-5,.,.,TRBV24-1,CATSDSGPYQETQYF,TGTGCCACCAGTGATAGCGGACCGTACCAAGAGACCCAGTACTTC